This T cell receptor (beta chain) emerged from a study of T cell clones after liver transplantation. Study-wide results and limits: A larger donor-reactive than third-party decline suggested partial antigen-specific deletion.

This table comes from immunoSEQ multiplex PCR, and its TCRdb copy is limited to in-frame clones, with some not included. The sample consists of roughly 51,000 clones, over 65% of them appearing once. With regard to this clone: The target antigen is unknown.

The CDR3 loop spans 15 amino acids. Trimming left V 2 bases short and J 4 bases short, with 14 bases between. CDR1 KGHSH and CDR2 LQKENI come from the germline V gene. The specimen was CD4+ T cells from blood, collected more than 53 months after liver transplant. The receptor comes from a human patient who received a liver transplant. Part of the T cells may come from the graft donor. The genes are TRBV18 and TRBJ1-2, with D possibly matching TRBD1 (5 bases). The CDR3 DNA reads TGTGCCAGCTCACCAGGGGCTAACCCGGTCTATGGCTACACCTTC. This encodes CASSPGANPVYGYTF.